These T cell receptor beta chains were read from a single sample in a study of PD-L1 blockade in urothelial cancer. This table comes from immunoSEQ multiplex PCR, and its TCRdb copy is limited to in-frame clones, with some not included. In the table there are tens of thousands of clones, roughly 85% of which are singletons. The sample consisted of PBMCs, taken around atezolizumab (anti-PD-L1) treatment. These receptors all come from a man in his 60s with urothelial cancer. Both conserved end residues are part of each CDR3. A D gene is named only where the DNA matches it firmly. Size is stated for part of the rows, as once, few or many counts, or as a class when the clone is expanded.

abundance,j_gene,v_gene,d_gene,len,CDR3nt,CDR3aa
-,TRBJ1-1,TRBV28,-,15,TGTGCCAGCAGGCCCGGCGGACGGCGGGGCACTGAAGCTTTCTTT,CASRPGGRRGTEAFF
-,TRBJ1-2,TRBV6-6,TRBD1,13,TGTGCCAGCACCGTGGGACAGTACTATGGCTACACCTTC,CASTVGQYYGYTF
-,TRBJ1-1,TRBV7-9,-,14,TGTGCCAGCAGGGTCATTAGCAGGAACACTGAAGCTTTCTTT,CASRVISRNTEAFF
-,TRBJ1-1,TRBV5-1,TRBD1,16,TGCGCCAGCAGCTTCGGACAGGGTCGTTTGGACACTGAAGCTTTCTTT,CASSFGQGRLDTEAFF
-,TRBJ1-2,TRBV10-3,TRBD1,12,TGTGCCATCAGCGGACAGGGCTATGGCTACACCTTC,CAISGQGYGYTF
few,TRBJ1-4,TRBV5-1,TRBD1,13,TGCGCCAGCAGCCCAGGGGGTAATGAAAAACTGTTTTTT,CASSPGGNEKLFF
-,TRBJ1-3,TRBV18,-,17,TGTGCCAGCTCACCACGGATAAACAGGAACTCTGGAAACACCATATATTTT,CASSPRINRNSGNTIYF
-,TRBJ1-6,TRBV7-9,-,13,TGTGCCAGCAGCCCCACTAGTCTGTCACCCCTCCACTTT,CASSPTSLSPLHF
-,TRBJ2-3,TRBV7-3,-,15,TGTGCCAGCAGCTTAATGGGCCTATCCTCAGATACGCAGTATTTT,CASSLMGLSSDTQYF
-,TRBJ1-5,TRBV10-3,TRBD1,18,TGTGCCATCAGCCCTGGACAGGGGGCGAGAAGAAGCAATCAGCCCCAGCATTTT,CAISPGQGARRSNQPQHF
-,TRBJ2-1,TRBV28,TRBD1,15,TGTGCCAGCAGTTTCGGAGGACAGGTATACAATGAGCAGTTCTTC,CASSFGGQVYNEQFF
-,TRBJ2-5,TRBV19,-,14,TGTGCCAGTAGTTCCGGACTGTTAGTGGGGACCCAGTACTTC,CASSSGLLVGTQYF
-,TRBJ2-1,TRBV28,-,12,TGTGCCGGCAGTTTAACTAGTGATGAGCAGTTCTTC,CAGSLTSDEQFF
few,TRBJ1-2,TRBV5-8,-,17,TGTGCCAGCAGCTTGGCCCGGGTGACCCTGGGTGACTATGGCTACACCTTC,CASSLARVTLGDYGYTF
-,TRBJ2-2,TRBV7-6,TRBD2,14,TGTGCCAGCAGCCAGAGACTAGCGGACGGGGAGCTGTTTTTT,CASSQRLADGELFF
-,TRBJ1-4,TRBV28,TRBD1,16,TGTGCCAGCAGGAACAGGGGGCCCCTTGCTAATGAAAAACTGTTTTTT,CASRNRGPLANEKLFF
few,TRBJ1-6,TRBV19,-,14,TGTGCCAGTAGTACTGTCTCCGCGCATTCACCCCTCCACTTT,CASSTVSAHSPLHF
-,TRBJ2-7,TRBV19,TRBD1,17,TGTGCCAGTAGTACCCTCCGGGACAGATCCCGCTCTTACGAGCAGTACTTC,CASSTLRDRSRSYEQYF
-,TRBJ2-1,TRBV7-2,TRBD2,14,TGTGCCAGCTGGGCGGGGGGCGCCCCGGGTGAGCAGTTCTTC,CASWAGGAPGEQFF
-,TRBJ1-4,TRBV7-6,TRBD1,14,TGTGCCAGCAGCCCCAGGACAGGCGCCGAAAAACTGTTTTTT,CASSPRTGAEKLFF
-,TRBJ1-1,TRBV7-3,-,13,TGTGCCAGCAGCTTAACGGACGAGGGAGTAGCTTTCTTT,CASSLTDEGVAFF
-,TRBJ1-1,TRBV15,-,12,TGTGCCACCGGGACTGCGAACACTGAAGCTTTCTTT,CATGTANTEAFF
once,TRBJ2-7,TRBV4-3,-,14,TGCGCCAGCAGCCCCGGGGTAGGGACCTACGAGCAGTACTTC,CASSPGVGTYEQYF
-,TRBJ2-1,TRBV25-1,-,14,TGTGCCAGCAGTGCTTCAGGGTATCTGGTTGAGCAGTTCTTC,CASSASGYLVEQFF
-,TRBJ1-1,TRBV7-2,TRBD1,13,TGTGCCAGCAGCTTCCCAGGGGGCACTGAAGCTTTCTTT,CASSFPGGTEAFF
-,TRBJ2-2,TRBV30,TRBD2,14,TGTGCCTGGGAAGCGGGAGGCCCCACCGGGGAGCTGTTTTTT,CAWEAGGPTGELFF
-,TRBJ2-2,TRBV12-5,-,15,TGTGCTAGTGGTGGACAGCGGATATACACCGGGGAGCTGTTTTTT,CASGGQRIYTGELFF
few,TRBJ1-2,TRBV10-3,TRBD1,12,TGTGCCATTGGACAGGGGACCTATGGCTACACCTTC,CAIGQGTYGYTF
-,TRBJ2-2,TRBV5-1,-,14,TGCGCCAGCAGCTTGGTTCTCAGAACCGGGGAGCTGTTTTTT,CASSLVLRTGELFF
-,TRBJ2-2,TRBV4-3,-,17,TGCGCCAGCAGCCAAGATCTGGCGGGGTCGAACACCGGGGAGCTGTTTTTT,CASSQDLAGSNTGELFF
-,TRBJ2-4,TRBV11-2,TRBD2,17,TGTGCCAGCAGCTTAGAGAGTGGGACTAGCGGCGGAAACATTCAGTACTTC,CASSLESGTSGGNIQYF
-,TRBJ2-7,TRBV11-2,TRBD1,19,TGTGCCAGCAGCTTAACTACGACGACCGGACAGGGCAAGGCCTACGAGCAGTACTTC,CASSLTTTTGQGKAYEQYF
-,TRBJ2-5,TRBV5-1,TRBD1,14,TGCGCCAGCAGCAGAACAGGGTCAGGGGGGACCCAGTACTTC,CASSRTGSGGTQYF
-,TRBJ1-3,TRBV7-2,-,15,TGTGCCAGCAGCTTAGGGCAGGGGATGGGAAACACCATATATTTT,CASSLGQGMGNTIYF
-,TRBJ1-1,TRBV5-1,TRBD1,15,TGCGCCAGCAGCTCGGGACAGATCCAGAACACTGAAGCTTTCTTT,CASSSGQIQNTEAFF
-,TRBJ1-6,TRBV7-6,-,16,TGTGCCAGCAGCAAGGACACGAGCTCCTATAATTCACCCCTCCACTTT,CASSKDTSSYNSPLHF
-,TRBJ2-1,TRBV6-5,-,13,TGTGCCAGCAGTCGCGGAACAGGCAATGAGCAGTTCTTC,CASSRGTGNEQFF
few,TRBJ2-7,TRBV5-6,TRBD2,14,TGTGCCAGCAGCGGTTCCGGGACTAGCTACGAGCAGTACTTC,CASSGSGTSYEQYF
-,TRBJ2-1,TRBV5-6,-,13,TGTGCCAGCAAGAACTTGCAGGGCGGTGAGCAGTTCTTC,CASKNLQGGEQFF
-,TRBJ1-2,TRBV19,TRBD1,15,TGTGCCAGTAATCTTGGACAGGGGGCTCCGTATGGCTACACCTTC,CASNLGQGAPYGYTF
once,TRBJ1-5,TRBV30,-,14,TGTGCCTGGAGGGGGGCAGGGATTAATCAGCCCCAGCATTTT,CAWRGAGINQPQHF
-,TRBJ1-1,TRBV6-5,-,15,TGTGCCAGCAGTTACGGTGGCTACGGCGGCACTGAAGCTTTCTTT,CASSYGGYGGTEAFF
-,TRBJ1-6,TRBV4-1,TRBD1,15,TGCGCCAGCAGCCATCCGGGACAGGGGGGTTCACCCCTCCACTTT,CASSHPGQGGSPLHF
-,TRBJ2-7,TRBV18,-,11,TGTGCCAGCTCACCGGGAGTCGAGCAGTACTTC,CASSPGVEQYF
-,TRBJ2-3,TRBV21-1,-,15,TGTGCCAGCAGCAAGACTAGCAAGCGCACAGATACGCAGTATTTT,CASSKTSKRTDTQYF
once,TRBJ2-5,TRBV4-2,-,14,TGTGCCAGCAGCCAAGGAGGGGGCCAAGAGACCCAGTACTTC,CASSQGGGQETQYF
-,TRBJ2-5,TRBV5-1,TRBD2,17,TGCGCCAGCAGCTTGGCCGGTGGGCTAGCGGGGGGTGAGACCCAGTACTTC,CASSLAGGLAGGETQYF
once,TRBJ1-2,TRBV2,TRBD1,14,TGTGCCACCTTACCGGGACAGGGACACTATGGCTACACCTTC,CATLPGQGHYGYTF
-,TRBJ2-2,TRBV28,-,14,TGTGCCAGCAGTTTGCAAGTTGCGGCCGGGGAGCTGTTTTTT,CASSLQVAAGELFF
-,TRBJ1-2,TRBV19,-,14,TGTGCCAGTACTACCCGCCAGGGGAACTATGGCTACACCTTC,CASTTRQGNYGYTF
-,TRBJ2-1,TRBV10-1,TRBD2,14,TGCGCCAGCAACGCCATAGCGGGGGTTGGTGAGCAGTTCTTC,CASNAIAGVGEQFF